This TCR beta chain is drawn from a study of control samples from healthy donors and cancer patients. The CDR3 is 15 residues long. V gave up 11 bases and J gave up 2 bases; unmatched junction bases: 8. Germline assignment: CDR1 SNHLY and CDR2 FYNNEI. The protocol was immunoSEQ multiplex PCR, while the TCRdb copy is restricted to in-frame clones and leaves out a portion. The sample consists of roughly 150,000 clones, nearly 95% of them appearing once. The V call is TRBV2, the J call TRBJ1-4; TRBD1 agrees at 10 bases. The origin of this receptor is a man aged 45-65 years in good health. Input material: blood. DNA for the CDR3: TGTGCCGGAACTGGGGACAGGGGCACTAATGAAAAACTGTTTTTT. It codes for CAGTGDRGTNEKLFF.